Below, 10 T cell receptor beta chains from the same sample are listed, as sequenced in a study of vaccination and CD4 T cells after COVID-19. As to treatment: roughly 10-day PBMC culture with coronavirus spike peptide pools or control peptides (ViraFEST assay). The Oncomine TCR Beta short-read assay sequenced DNA from cultured CD4+ T cells. MiXCR, applied by TCRdb to the PCR reads, yields one record per CDR3 protein. The data show about 16,000 distinct CDR3 sequences, around 52% seen once. Their antigen targets remain unknown. Sequencing used CD4+ T cells from blood, cultured in vitro. These receptors all stem from a human donor who had recovered from COVID-19.

The J gene is TRBJ2-3, the V gene TRBV10-3; 9 nucleotides line up with TRBD1. From germline, CDR1 is ENHRY and CDR2 SYGVKD. The V and J ends lost 10 bases and 1 base, in that order; junction bases with no gene match: 9. This CDR3 region has 15 residues. This CDR3 reads CASRPRDRGTDTQYF. The CDR3, as DNA: TGTGCCAGTCGTCCCCGGGACAGGGGCACAGATACGCAGTATTTT.

The chain has TRBV24-1 and TRBJ2-1; the D gene is possibly TRBD2 (5 bases). The V end lost 4 bases, the J end lost 10 bases, and 16 bases lay between the germline ends. CDR3 size: 14 residues. Germline V gene sequence: CDR1 KGHDR, CDR2 SFDVKD. The CDR3 DNA is TGTGCCACCAGTGACCCGAGGAGGACCCCCGAGCAGTTCTTC. Its translation is CATSDPRRTPEQFF.

The rearrangement joins TRBV29-1 to TRBJ1-1; 9 bases are a match to TRBD1. The junction had 9 bases not matched to a gene; V was cut back by 7 bases and J by 3 bases. In germline, CDR1 is SQVTM, CDR2 ANQGSEA. This CDR3 is built from 14 residues. As DNA, the CDR3 is TGCAGCGCTGGGACAGGGCGCGGGGACACTGAAGCTTTCTTT. This translates into CSAGTGRGDTEAFF.

The V gene is TRBV11-2, the J gene TRBJ2-7; D unclear. This CDR3 is 16 amino acids long. CDR1 is SGHAT and CDR2 is FQNNGV in the germline V gene. Trimming pared 0 bases from V and 3 bases from J, leaving 15 bases between. CDR3 DNA: TGTGCCAGCAGCTTAGATCGCCCCCGGAGAGGCTACGAGCAGTACTTC. This encodes CASSLDRPRRGYEQYF. The full variable domain, with the rest looked up from reference TRBV11-2 and TRBJ2-7, is EAGVAQSPRYKIIEKRQSVAFWCNPISGHATLYWYQQILGQGPKLLIQFQNNGVVDDSQLPKDRFSAERLKGVDSTLKIQPAKLEDSAVYLCASSLDRPRRGYEQYFGPGTRLTVT.

The V and J genes are TRBV20-1 and TRBJ1-1, with D unresolved. The CDR3 extends over 10 amino acids. The germline V gene has CDR1 DFQATT and CDR2 SNEGSKA (reference sequence). V lost 2 bases to trimming and J lost 8 bases, with 6 bases between them. CDR3 bases: TGCAGTGCTAGAAAACGAGAAGCTTTCTTT. It codes for CSARKREAFF.

The sample holds a few counts of this clonotype. As the CDR3 is not closed by the conserved phenylalanine or tryptophan, this likely results from a read error. This rearrangement joins TRBV6-1 to TRBJ1-1; D perhaps matches TRBD1 (5 bases). V lost 1 base, J lost 7 bases, and 16 bases lay in between. CDR3 length: 15 amino acids. Per the germline V gene, CDR1 is MNHNS and CDR2 is SASEGT. The CDR3 sequence: CASSEGPRGMDEAFL. The CDR3 nucleotides are TGTGCCAGCAGTGAAGGCCCGAGGGGAATGGATGAAGCTTTCCTT.

The chain carries TRBV15 and TRBJ1-4, with 7 bases lining up with TRBD1. This CDR3 has 16 residues. J lost 5 bases, V lost 0 bases, and 6 bases had no gene match. Looked up from germline, CDR1 is LNHNV and CDR2 is YYDKDF (reference sequence). The CDR3 loop is CATSRDGGQSNEKLFF. In DNA, the CDR3 is TGTGCCACCAGCAGAGATGGGGGACAGTCCAATGAAAAACTGTTTTTT. The whole variable domain, filled in from reference TRBV15 and TRBJ1-4, reads DAMVIQNPRYQVTQFGKPVTLSCSQTLNHNVMYWYQQKSSQAPKLLFHYYDKDFNNEADTPDNFQSRRPNTSFCFLDIRSPGLGDTAMYLCATSRDGGQSNEKLFFGSGTQLSVL.

V is TRBV25-1 and J is TRBJ2-7; D is unresolved. V gave up 5 bases and J gave up 0 bases, with 14 bases separating them. From germline, CDR1 is MGHDK and CDR2 SYGVNS. The CDR3 extends over 15 amino acids. In nucleotides, the CDR3 is TGTGCCAGCAGTCAGAATCAGCCCCCCTCCTACGAGCAGTACTTC. This sequence encodes CASSQNQPPSYEQYF.

The rearrangement joins TRBV9 to TRBJ2-5, with 11 bases identical to TRBD2. CDR3 length: 14 amino acids. V shed 4 bases, J shed 13 bases, and the junction held 12 bases outside the gene matches. Germline V CDR1 and CDR2: SGDLS, YYNGEE. The CDR3 protein is CASSPRLAGPSWYF. In DNA, the CDR3 is TGTGCCAGCAGCCCAAGACTAGCGGGGCCGAGCTGGTACTTC.

The table lists this clonotype with a few counts. The CDR3 loop is CSADATNEKLFF. The CDR3, as DNA: TGCAGTGCTGACGCAACTAATGAAAAACTGTTTTTT. The genes are TRBV20-1 and TRBJ1-4; D uncertain. Trimming took 5 bases from V and 0 from J, leaving 4 bases between them. This CDR3 spans 12 amino acids. Germline CDR1 DFQATT, CDR2 SNEGSKA (reference sequence).